This T cell receptor beta chain is drawn from a study of shared clonotypes between healthy human individuals. The V end was cut by 3 bases, the J end by 1 base, with 15 bases between. The CDR3 loop spans 16 amino acids. Germline assignment: CDR1 SNHLY and CDR2 FYNNEI. Naivety among CD8 cells was defined by CD45RO negativity and positive CCR7 selection, thereby excluding terminally differentiated effector memory CD45RA+ cells. The assay ran at deep level. Sequencing was performed with immunoSEQ multiplex PCR; in TCRdb, only in-frame clones are kept and a portion is missing. The sample contains about 600,000 clones, nearly 97% of which appear only once.

The receptor was isolated from a woman in her 30s in good health. The sequenced material came from naive CD8+ T cells sorted from blood. The chain carries TRBV2 and TRBJ2-5; D call uncertain. The CDR3 DNA sequence: TGTGCCAGCAGTGAGGACCCCAACACAATCCAAGAGACCCAGTACTTC. Amino acids: CASSEDPNTIQETQYF.